This T cell receptor (beta chain) was obtained from a study of shared clonotypes between healthy human individuals. The study's findings and limits: Shared clonotypes: about 5% naive CD4, 3.5% to 4% naive CD8, about 2.4% memory CD4, about 0.41% memory CD8.

This CDR3 has 15 amino acids. A note on this clone: Its target is not known.

Only in-frame clones appear in the TCRdb table, and some are missing; sequencing was by immunoSEQ multiplex PCR. The sample has 700,000 or so clones, roughly 78% seen once. Sequencing was done on a sample of memory CD4+ T cells sorted from blood. Subset indicated: CD45RA-negative fraction. This receptor was identified in a woman aged 30 to 39 in good health. This chain uses TRBV21-1 with TRBJ2-2; the D call of TRBD2 is as the table states it, not checked on the DNA. TRBV21-1 is described as a pseudogene. The CDR3 region is CASYTGIPNTGELFF. The CDR3 DNA is TGTGCCAGCTACACCGGGATTCCGAACACCGGGGAGCTGTTTTTT.